Below, 5 T cell receptor beta chains from the same sample are listed, as sequenced in a study of CD8+ T cells in alopecia areata. Sequencing templates came from extracted RNA that was reverse transcribed into cDNA. Produced via immunoSEQ multiplex PCR; TCRdb's table is partial and in-frame only. The repertoire consists of about 150,000 clones, with 50% to 60% occurring once and the leading ten covering approximately 4.3%. Sequencing used CD4+ T cells sorted from blood. The receptor set was obtained from a human donor in good health.

This clone was recorded a few times. The chain has TRBV5-1 and TRBJ1-1; D is possibly TRBD1 (5 bases). This CDR3 is built from 15 residues. With 4 bases removed from V and 1 base from J, the gap between germline ends came to 14 bases. CDR1 and CDR2 from the germline V gene are SGHRS and YFSETQ. The CDR3, as DNA: TGCGCCAGCAGCACCCCGGGACGGTCGAACACTGAAGCTTTCTTT. Its protein product is CASSTPGRSNTEAFF. The variable domain in full, completed from reference TRBV5-1 and TRBJ1-1, reads KAGVTQTPRYLIKTRGQQVTLSCSPISGHRSVSWYQQTPGQGLQFLFEYFSETQRNKGNFPGRFSGRQFSNSRSEMNVSTLELGDSALYLCASSTPGRSNTEAFFGQGTRLTVV.

The rearrangement links TRBV27 to TRBJ2-1, with D tentatively TRBD1 or TRBD2 (6 bases each). With 5 bases removed from V and 16 bases from J, the gap between germline ends came to 18 bases. The CDR3 is 12 residues long. Germline lookup yields CDR1 MNHEY and CDR2 SMNVEV (reference sequence). In DNA, the CDR3 is TGTGCCAGCAGTACAAAGGGGGGTCGCCAATTCTTC. Translation gives CASSTKGGRQFF.

A few counts support this clone. The V gene is TRBV5-6, the J gene TRBJ1-1; no clear D. The ends were cut back, 1 base at V and 5 bases at J, with 6 bases in the middle. The CDR3 spans 12 residues. Germline CDR1 reads SGHDT; CDR2 reads YYEEEE. This chain's CDR3 is CASSLWRTEAFF. CDR3 sequence (DNA): TGTGCCAGCAGCTTGTGGCGAACTGAAGCTTTCTTT.

The rearrangement uses TRBV29-1 and TRBJ2-5; 11 bases are a match to TRBD2. The germline V gene encodes CDR1 SQVTM and CDR2 ANQGSEA. The CDR3 has 14 amino acids. The V and J ends lost 7 bases and 5 bases, in that order; junction bases with no gene match: 9. The CDR3 coding sequence is TGCAGCGGGGGGACTAGCGGAGCCTCGGAGACCCAGTACTTC. This sequence encodes CSGGTSGASETQYF.

This clone was recorded a few times. This rearrangement joins TRBV29-1 to TRBJ2-2; the D is unclear. Germline loops: CDR1 SQVTM, CDR2 ANQGSEA. This CDR3 comprises 10 residues. V dropped 7 bases and J dropped 7 bases, with 7 bases sitting between them. The CDR3 loop reads CSARIGELFF. The CDR3 DNA reads TGCAGCGCTCGGATCGGGGAGCTGTTTTTT.